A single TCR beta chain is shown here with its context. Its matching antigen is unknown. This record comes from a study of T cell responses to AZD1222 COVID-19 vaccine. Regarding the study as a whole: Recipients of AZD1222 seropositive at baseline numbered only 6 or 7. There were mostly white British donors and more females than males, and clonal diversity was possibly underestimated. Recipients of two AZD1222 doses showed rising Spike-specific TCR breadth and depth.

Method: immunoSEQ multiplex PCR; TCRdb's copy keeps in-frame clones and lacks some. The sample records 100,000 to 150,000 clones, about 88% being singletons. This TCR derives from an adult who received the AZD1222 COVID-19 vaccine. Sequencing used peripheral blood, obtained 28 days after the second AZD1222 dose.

The CDR3 nucleotides read TGTGCCAGCAGCCCCCTGGGTCGGGACACCGGGGAGCTGTTTTTT. This sequence encodes CASSPLGRDTGELFF. The chain is built from TRBV3-1 (or the pseudogene TRBV3-2) and TRBJ2-2; D unresolved. CDR1 is LGHDT and CDR2 is YNNKEL in the germline V gene (reference sequence). The CDR3 covers 15 residues. V was trimmed by 4 bases and J by 3 bases, leaving 12 bases between them.